One sample yielded the 2 T cell receptor beta chains listed below, sequenced in a study of OX40 agonist ivuxolimab in advanced cancers. Method: immunoSEQ multiplex PCR; TCRdb's copy keeps in-frame clones and lacks some. The table records 77,000 or so clones, 90% to 95% of them present only once. The sample in question was CD4+ or CD8+ T cells sorted from blood, obtained in a trial of the OX40 agonist ivuxolimab. The receptors shown here come from an adult with an advanced solid tumor such as melanoma, head and neck, liver or kidney cancer.

J is TRBJ1-2 and V is TRBV10-3; no clear D. The CDR3 extends over 14 amino acids. V lost 3 bases, J lost 5 bases, and 13 bases lay in between. Per germline, CDR1 ENHRY and CDR2 SYGVKD. This CDR3 reads CAISDRTEIYGYTF. DNA for the CDR3: TGTGCCATCAGTGACAGGACGGAAATTTATGGCTACACCTTC.

The chain joins TRBV29-1 to TRBJ2-3; the D gene is possibly TRBD2 (7 bases). V dropped 3 bases and J dropped 0 bases, with 13 bases sitting between them. The CDR3 has 15 amino acids. Germline assignment: CDR1 SQVTM and CDR2 ANQGSEA. CDR3: CSVDGGARSTDTQYF. CDR3 in DNA: TGCAGCGTTGATGGGGGGGCCCGTAGCACAGATACGCAGTATTTT.